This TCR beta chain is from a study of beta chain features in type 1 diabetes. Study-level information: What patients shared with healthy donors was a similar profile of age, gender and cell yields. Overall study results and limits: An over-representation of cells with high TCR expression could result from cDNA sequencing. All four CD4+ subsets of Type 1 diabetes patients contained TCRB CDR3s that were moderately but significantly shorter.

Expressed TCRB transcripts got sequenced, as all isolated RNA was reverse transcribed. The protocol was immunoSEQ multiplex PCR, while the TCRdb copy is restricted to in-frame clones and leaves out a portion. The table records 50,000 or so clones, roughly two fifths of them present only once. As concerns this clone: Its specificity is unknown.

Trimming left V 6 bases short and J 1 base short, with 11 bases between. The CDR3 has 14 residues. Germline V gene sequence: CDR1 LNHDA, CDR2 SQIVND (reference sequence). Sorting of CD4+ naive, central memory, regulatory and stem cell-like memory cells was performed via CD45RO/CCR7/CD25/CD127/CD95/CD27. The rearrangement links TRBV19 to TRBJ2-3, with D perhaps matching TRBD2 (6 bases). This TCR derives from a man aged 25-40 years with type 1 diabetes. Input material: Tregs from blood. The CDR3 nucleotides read TGTGCCAGTAGCGCGGGATGGGGCACAGATACGCAGTATTTT. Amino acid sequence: CASSAGWGTDTQYF.